This TCR beta chain was sequenced for a study of T cell repertoires in cytomegalovirus infection. Study at large: The public TCR beta signatures pointed to both CMV infection and matching HLA type. Study conclusions and caveats: Cumulative frequency of public TCR beta families picked out carriers of CMV plus the relevant HLA. The response measured ex vivo was dominated by TCR beta clonotypes (HLA-C-restricted and CMV-specific).

On this clonotype itself: As yet, its antigen is unknown.

A single record per CDR3 protein comes from TCRdb applying MiXCR to the reads. The sample comprises roughly 200,000 distinct CDR3 sequences, 17% of which are singletons, and roughly 24% rests with the top ten. The sequencing input was CD8+ T cells from PBMCs. The sequence was obtained from a human donor in good health (CMV status not recorded). Some clones in this sample may be carry-over from other donors' samples.

CDR3 nucleotide sequence: TGTGCCAGCAGCTTTCCCGGGACAGGGGGCTCCTATGGCTACACCTTC. Amino acids: CASSFPGTGGSYGYTF. This chain uses TRBV7-8 with TRBJ1-2; 12 bases agree with TRBD1. With V trimmed by 3 bases and J by 4 bases, 6 bases remained unmatched. CDR1 SGHVS and CDR2 FQNEAQ come from the germline V gene. CDR3 length: 16 amino acids.